A selection of T cell receptor beta chains follows, all from one sample in a study of T-cell memory formation after mild COVID-19. TCRdb re-derived calls from the 5' RACE reads in MiXCR, one entry per CDR3 protein. The table has 540,000 or so distinct CDR3 sequences, 20% seen once. Material: PBMCs or a T cell subset sorted from them (not recorded which). The receptors were gathered from an adult woman who had mild COVID-19 (a few samples of this study predate the infection). Cell type and time point are not known. The CDR3 runs from the conserved cysteine through the conserved F or W. A D gene is named only where the DNA matches it firmly. The listing skips clone size in some rows; elsewhere it reads once, few, many or a size class.

.,.,TRBV5-1,TRBJ1-2,15,CASSLVGEFDYGYTF,TGCGCCAGCAGCTTGGTGGGGGAATTCGACTATGGCTACACCTTC
.,.,TRBV4-1,TRBJ1-6,12,CASSHRNSPLHF,TGCGCCAGCAGCCACAGGAATTCACCCCTCCACTTT
few,.,TRBV5-1,TRBJ2-6,17,CASSFGPPMTGANVLTF,TGCGCCAGCAGCTTTGGACCCCCAATGACTGGGGCCAACGTCCTGACTTTC
many,.,TRBV5-1,TRBJ1-2,15,CASSVSPTGAYGYTF,TGCGCCAGCAGCGTGTCACCCACGGGGGCGTATGGCTACACCTTC
.,TRBD2,TRBV15,TRBJ2-1,16,CATSRDLSGGKNEQFF,TGTGCCACCAGCAGAGATCTTAGCGGGGGGAAGAATGAGCAGTTCTTC
.,.,TRBV7-8,TRBJ2-1,16,CASSRDGAGSYNEQFF,TGTGCCAGCAGCCGGGACGGGGCCGGCTCCTACAATGAGCAGTTCTTC
.,TRBD2,TRBV24-1,TRBJ2-1,15,CATSRSKRDLNEQFF,TGTGCCACCAGCCGCTCTAAGCGGGATCTGAATGAGCAGTTCTTC
.,.,TRBV7-9,TRBJ2-6,16,CASSSLRLSGANVLTF,TGTGCCAGCAGCTCGTTACGACTGTCTGGGGCCAACGTCCTGACTTTC
.,.,TRBV20-1,TRBJ2-7,14,CSAEPTTNSYEQYF,TGCAGTGCTGAACCGACTACTAACTCCTACGAGCAGTACTTC
.,TRBD1,TRBV19,TRBJ1-2,14,CASSIRDRVRGYTF,TGTGCCAGTAGTATCCGGGACAGGGTACGTGGCTACACCTTC
few,.,TRBV18,TRBJ2-7,15,CASSPGGGPSYEQYF,TGTGCCAGCTCACCAGGGGGAGGACCTTCCTACGAGCAGTACTTC
many,.,TRBV18,TRBJ2-3,14,CASSHRDSTDTQYF,TGTGCCAGCTCACACAGGGATAGCACAGATACGCAGTATTTT
.,TRBD2,TRBV5-1,TRBJ2-1,20,CASSPGDRGTSGDLGNEQFF,TGCGCCAGCAGCCCCGGGGACAGGGGGACTAGCGGGGACCTCGGGAATGAGCAGTTCTTC
once,TRBD1,TRBV5-1,TRBJ1-6,15,CASSKGQGLNSPLHF,TGCGCCAGCAGCAAGGGACAGGGCCTAAATTCACCCCTCCACTTT
few,TRBD2,TRBV7-2,TRBJ2-5,17,CASSLAPAGAGEETQYF,TGTGCCAGCAGCTTAGCCCCCGCGGGAGCGGGAGAAGAGACCCAGTACTTC
.,.,TRBV18,TRBJ2-2,14,CASSPPTRTGELFF,TGTGCCAGCTCACCGCCTACCCGGACCGGGGAGCTGTTTTTT
.,.,TRBV9,TRBJ2-2,16,CASSVDGQRNTGELFF,TGTGCCAGCAGCGTAGATGGACAGCGGAACACCGGGGAGCTGTTTTTT
.,.,TRBV5-1,TRBJ2-6,16,CASSLEGTSGANVLTF,TGCGCCAGCAGCTTGGAGGGGACCTCTGGGGCCAACGTCCTGACTTTC
.,TRBD1,TRBV24-1,TRBJ2-1,18,CATSDLPTDRGVYNEQFF,TGTGCCACCAGTGATTTGCCCACCGACAGGGGGGTATACAATGAGCAGTTCTTC
.,TRBD2,TRBV6-1,TRBJ2-1,13,CASRPGGGRDEFF,TGTGCCAGCAGGCCGGGGGGGGGGCGCGACGAGTTCTTC
.,.,TRBV4-3,TRBJ1-4,13,CASSQDRVEKLFF,TGCGCCAGCAGCCAAGACAGGGTTGAAAAACTGTTTTTT
.,TRBD1,TRBV25-1,TRBJ2-2,15,CASRPQGAGAGELFF,TGTGCCAGCAGACCACAGGGGGCAGGTGCCGGGGAGCTGTTTTTT
few,.,TRBV5-1,TRBJ2-2,14,CASSFDRNTGELFF,TGCGCCAGCAGTTTTGACAGAAACACCGGGGAGCTGTTTTTT
.,TRBD1,TRBV19,TRBJ1-1,14,CASITGGSLAEAFF,TGTGCCAGTATCACAGGGGGCTCGTTAGCTGAAGCTTTCTTT